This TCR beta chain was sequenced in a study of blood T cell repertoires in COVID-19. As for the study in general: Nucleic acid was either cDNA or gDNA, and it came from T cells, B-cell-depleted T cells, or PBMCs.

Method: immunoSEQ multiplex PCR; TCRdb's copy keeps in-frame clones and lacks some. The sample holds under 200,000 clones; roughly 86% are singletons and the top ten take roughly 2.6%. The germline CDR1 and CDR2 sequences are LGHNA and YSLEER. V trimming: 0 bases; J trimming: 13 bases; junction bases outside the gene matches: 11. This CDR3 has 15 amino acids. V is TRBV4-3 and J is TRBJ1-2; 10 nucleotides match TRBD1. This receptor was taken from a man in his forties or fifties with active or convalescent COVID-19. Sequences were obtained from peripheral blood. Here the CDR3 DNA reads TGCGCCAGCAGCCAAGATCTTGGGGGGACAGGGGAATTCACCTTC. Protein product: CASSQDLGGTGEFTF.